Reported below is one T cell receptor beta chain. The authors' processing: Estimation of nucleated cell counts relied on the amplification of reference gene primers. TCRdb keeps only in-frame clones here, not all; method: immunoSEQ multiplex PCR. V and J calls and clone size are those listed in that table; D and trimming were worked out from the DNA. Seen here are about 370,000 clones, more than 80% observed once, and the top ten hold around 1%. The data are from a study of blood T cell repertoires in COVID-19. Study context: Whether acute or convalescent, the COVID-19 samples came from the United States, Italy and Spain.

The study recruited people aged roughly 18 to 100 years across 20 to 30 US areas. In Cohort 3, a recovered donor had either two negative PCRs, clearance, or symptom resolution. Germline CDR1 KGHDR, CDR2 SFDVKD. V trimming: 4 bases; J trimming: 9 bases; junction bases outside the gene matches: 7. The CDR3 has 13 residues. Sequencing used PBMCs or T cells enriched from blood (not recorded which). The chain combines TRBV24-1 with TRBJ1-1, with TRBD1 identical over 7 bases. This TCR derives from a young man who had recovered from COVID-19. The chain's CDR3 is CATSEFRDSQAFF. CDR3 sequence (DNA): TGTGCCACCAGTGAGTTTAGGGACAGCCAAGCTTTCTTT.